A selection of T cell receptor beta chains follows, all from one sample in a study of cytomegalovirus exposure and HLA in healthy donors. Method: immunoSEQ multiplex PCR; TCRdb's copy keeps in-frame clones and lacks some. The sample data list 20,000 to 25,000 clones. Source material: PBMCs. All receptors come from a male donor in good health and CMV-seropositive. Each CDR3 is given with its conserved first and last residue. The order of the fields is V gene, D gene, J gene, CDR3 DNA, CDR3 protein. The D gene is left open where the match is weak.

TRBV15	TRBD1	TRBJ2-7	TGTGCCACCAGCAGAGATTTTGCCGGGGGGACAGGGGGTGAGCAGTACTTC	CATSRDFAGGTGGEQYF
TRBV29-1	TRBD1	TRBJ2-7	TGCAGCGCAACCGGGACAGAGACCTACGAGCAGTACTTC	CSATGTETYEQYF
TRBV5-1	-	TRBJ1-1	TGCGCCAGCAGCCTTAACTTGAACACTGAAGCTTTCTTT	CASSLNLNTEAFF
TRBV7-9	-	TRBJ1-1	TGTGCCAGCAGCTTAGGGCAGTGGAACACTGAAGCTTTCTTT	CASSLGQWNTEAFF
TRBV29-1	-	TRBJ1-5	TGCAGCTCCCCGGAAGGAGGACAGACTAGCAATCAGCCCCAGCATTTT	CSSPEGGQTSNQPQHF
TRBV30	-	TRBJ1-4	TGTGCCTGGTGCCCGGCAGGGTTGGACGAAAAACTGTTTTTT	CAWCPAGLDEKLFF
TRBV28	TRBD2	TRBJ2-7	TGTGCCAGCAGTTTAGATCGAGCGGGAGGGTTATACGAGCAGTACTTC	CASSLDRAGGLYEQYF
TRBV7-9	-	TRBJ1-2	TGTGCCAGCAGCCCCTCCACGGACAGCGTCTATGGCTACACCTTC	CASSPSTDSVYGYTF
TRBV18	-	TRBJ2-7	TGTGCCAGCTCACCAACCGGGACACTCGTGGGGGAGCAGTACTTC	CASSPTGTLVGEQYF
TRBV18	-	TRBJ1-1	TGTGCCAGCTCACCATGGGGCGCCCTACTGAACACTGAAGCTTTCTTT	CASSPWGALLNTEAFF
TRBV27	-	TRBJ2-7	TGTGCCAGCAGTTCCGGGTACTCCTACGAGCAGTACTTC	CASSSGYSYEQYF
TRBV5-1	-	TRBJ1-1	TGCGCCAGCAGGGTCGGGGTGAGCACTGAAGCTTTCTTT	CASRVGVSTEAFF
TRBV6-5	-	TRBJ1-2	TGTGCCAGCAGACCCGACAGGACTCTCTATGGCTACACCTTC	CASRPDRTLYGYTF
TRBV6-5	TRBD2	TRBJ2-7	TGTGCCAGCAGTTACAGGGCTAGCGGGAGCTACGAGCAGTACTTC	CASSYRASGSYEQYF
TRBV25-1	-	TRBJ1-2	TGTGCCAGCAGTGATGGTAGACACACCTATGGCTACACCTTC	CASSDGRHTYGYTF
TRBV19	TRBD1	TRBJ1-6	TGTGCCAGTACGGGGGGACAGGGGAATTCACCCCTCCACTTT	CASTGGQGNSPLHF
TRBV5-1	-	TRBJ1-6	TGCGCCAGCAGCTTGGACGGGGACTCGGGTAATTCACCCCTCCACTTT	CASSLDGDSGNSPLHF
TRBV30	TRBD1	TRBJ1-1	TGTGCCTGGAGTGACAAGACAGGGCGCGGCACTGAAGCTTTCTTT	CAWSDKTGRGTEAFF
TRBV5-1	-	TRBJ2-2	TGCGCCAGCAGCTTGGCAGTTACGAACACCGGGGAGCTGTTTTTT	CASSLAVTNTGELFF
TRBV10-1	-	TRBJ2-1	TGCGCCAGCAGTGAGCACAGGGTGCCGTCGTCTGAGCAGTTCTTC	CASSEHRVPSSEQFF
TRBV6-5	-	TRBJ1-2	TGTGCCAGCAGTTACGGGGTTGGGGCTGGCTACACCTTC	CASSYGVGAGYTF
TRBV14	-	TRBJ2-1	TGTGCCAGCAGCCGAGAACGGGGTGTATTCTACAATGAGCAGTTCTTC	CASSRERGVFYNEQFF
TRBV6-5	-	TRBJ1-5	TGTGCCAGCAGGTTAGCGCGGGGCGGGCCCCAGCATTTT	CASRLARGGPQHF
TRBV30	-	TRBJ2-2	TGTGCCTGGAAGACCCTGACCCGGGACACCGGGGAGCTGTTTTTT	CAWKTLTRDTGELFF
TRBV2	-	TRBJ1-5	TGTGCCAGCAGCCTAGACAGGTACGGGGGCAATCAGCCCCAGCATTTT	CASSLDRYGGNQPQHF
TRBV11-2	-	TRBJ2-7	TGTGCCAGCAGCTCTAGCTCCGTTGAGCAGTACTTC	CASSSSSVEQYF
TRBV28	-	TRBJ1-1	TGTGCCAGCAGTTTTAAGGAGGGCACTGAAGCTTTCTTT	CASSFKEGTEAFF